The 24 T cell receptor beta chains in this list originate from one sample, sequenced in a study of blood T cell repertoires in COVID-19. The protocol was immunoSEQ multiplex PCR, while the TCRdb copy is restricted to in-frame clones and leaves out a portion. This table has 300,000 or so clones, 90% appearing once. Sequences were obtained from peripheral blood. The receptors originated from a woman aged 40 to 50 with acute or convalescent COVID-19.

A few counts support this clone. This chain uses TRBV11-2 with TRBJ2-1, with D possibly matching TRBD1 (6 bases). Trimming took off 4 bases at V and 9 bases at J, with 19 bases between the two ends. This CDR3 contains 15 residues. Looked up from germline, CDR1 is SGHAT and CDR2 is FQNNGV. CDR3: CASSYEQGKLGEQFF. CDR3 bases: TGTGCCAGCAGCTATGAACAGGGAAAGCTGGGTGAGCAGTTCTTC.

The chain has TRBV2 and TRBJ1-2, with 8 bases identical to TRBD1. The CDR3 spans 15 residues. V gave up 6 bases and J gave up 4 bases; unmatched junction bases: 10. Germline values: CDR1 SNHLY, CDR2 FYNNEI. The CDR3 DNA sequence: TGTGCCAGCAGCTACGGACAGGGTTCAGGCTATGGCTACACCTTC. This translates into CASSYGQGSGYGYTF.

The sample holds one count of this clone. The V call is TRBV29-1, the J call TRBJ1-2; a possible D gene is TRBD1 (6 bases). The CDR3 is made up of 14 amino acids. Germline V lookup: CDR1 SQVTM, CDR2 ANQGSEA. V lost 7 bases and J lost 3, with 18 bases in between. This CDR3 is CSALRDNPDYGYTF. The CDR3 DNA is TGCAGCGCCCTACGGGACAATCCCGACTATGGCTACACCTTC.

The J gene is TRBJ1-3, the V gene TRBV4-2, with D perhaps matching TRBD1 (6 bases). Per germline, CDR1 LGHNA and CDR2 YNFKEQ. The CDR3 has 15 residues. Trimming shortened V by 3 bases and J by 2 bases, and 11 bases separated the two germline ends. CDR3 in DNA: TGTGCCAGCAGCCAGGCGGGGGCTGCTGGAAACACCATATATTTT. Residues: CASSQAGAAGNTIYF.

The chain has TRBV7-6 and TRBJ1-5; D is uncertain. Trimming left V 3 bases short and J 0 bases short, with 3 bases between. The CDR3 sequence is 13 residues long. Germline lookup yields CDR1 SGHVS and CDR2 FNYEAQ. CDR3 DNA sequence: TGTGCCAGCAGCTTCAATAGCAATCAGCCCCAGCATTTT. The encoded protein is CASSFNSNQPQHF. Filled out from reference TRBV7-6 and TRBJ1-5, the complete variable domain reads GAGVSQSPRYKVTKRGQDVALRCDPISGHVSLYWYRQALGQGPEFLTYFNYEAQQDKSGLPNDRFSAERPEGSISTLTIQRTEQRDSAMYRCASSFNSNQPQHFGDGTRLSIL.

This chain links TRBV7-3 with TRBJ2-5; TRBD1 is a possible D gene (6 bases). Trimming shortened V by 5 bases and J by 2 bases, and 9 bases separated the two germline ends. Germline V gene sequence: CDR1 SGHTA, CDR2 FQGTGA. The CDR3 totals 13 residues. DNA for the CDR3: TGTGCCAGCAGCCCGGGACAACAAGAGACCCAGTACTTC. Protein product: CASSPGQQETQYF.

The genes are TRBV6-6 and TRBJ2-3; maybe TRBD2 (6 bases). The CDR3 loop spans 14 amino acids. The V gene lost 7 bases and the J gene lost 0 bases, with 11 bases spanning the gap. Germline V gene data show CDR1 as MNHNY and CDR2 as SVGAGI (reference sequence). The CDR3 sequence is CASTRDLSTDTQYF. CDR3 in DNA: TGTGCCAGCACCAGGGACTTAAGCACAGATACGCAGTATTTT.

The genes are TRBV5-4 and TRBJ2-1; tentatively, D is TRBD1 (5 bases). CDR3 length equals 14 residues. V dropped 1 base and J dropped 7 bases, with 12 bases sitting between them. CDR1 and CDR2 from the germline V gene are SGHNT and YYREEE (reference sequence). Written as DNA, the CDR3 is TGTGCCAGCAGCTTGTCGGCAGGGTCGAATGAGCAGTTCTTC. This gives the protein CASSLSAGSNEQFF.

The chain employs TRBV11-3 and TRBJ2-3; D gene unclear. The CDR3 has 13 residues. The germline CDR1 and CDR2 sequences are SGHNT and YENEEA. Trimming shortened V by 3 bases and J by 1 base, and 5 bases separated the two germline ends. The CDR3 region has the DNA TGTGCCAGCAGCTTCAGTGGCACAGATACGCAGTATTTT. As protein: CASSFSGTDTQYF.

The CDR3 sequence: CASSLLSPRGETQYF. The CDR3, as DNA: TGCGCCAGCAGCCTCTTAAGCCCACGAGGGGAGACCCAGTACTTC. The chain uses TRBV5-1 and TRBJ2-5; TRBD2 is a possible D gene (5 bases). The ends were cut back, 4 bases at V and 5 bases at J, with 18 bases in the middle. CDR1 SGHRS and CDR2 YFSETQ come from the germline V gene. This CDR3 has 15 residues.

The chain has TRBV11-1 and TRBJ1-2; no reliable D call. Germline-derived CDR1 and CDR2 are SGHAT and FQDESV (reference sequence). The CDR3 sequence is 14 residues long. V was clipped by 7 bases and J by 1 base, with 13 bases between them. The CDR3 here is CASTVTTGNYGYTF. CDR3 nucleotides: TGTGCCAGCACCGTTACGACGGGTAACTATGGCTACACCTTC.

This clone was seen a few times. The chain uses TRBV11-2 and TRBJ1-2; D gene unclear. V was shortened by 0 bases and J by 4 bases, with 6 bases between the two germline ends. Germline-derived CDR1 and CDR2 are SGHAT and FQNNGV. This CDR3 region has 13 residues. The DNA of the CDR3 is TGTGCCAGCAGCTTAGATGGCAGCTATGGCTACACCTTC. It encodes CASSLDGSYGYTF.

A note on this clone: Other DNA sequences in this sample translate to the same CDR3. The gene calls are TRBV19 and TRBJ1-1; no clear D gene. The CDR3 consists of 12 residues. CDR1 LNHDA and CDR2 SQIVND come from the germline V gene (reference sequence). V lost 9 bases, J lost 1 base, and 9 bases lay in between. This CDR3 reads CASRTANTEAFF. DNA for the CDR3: TGTGCCAGCAGGACTGCGAACACTGAAGCTTTCTTT. Looking up the rest from reference TRBV19 and TRBJ1-1 gives the full variable domain: DGGITQSPKYLFRKEGQNVTLSCEQNLNHDAMYWYRQDPGQGLRLIYYSQIVNDFQKGDIAEGYSVSREKKESFPLTVTSAQKNPTAFYLCASRTANTEAFFGQGTRLTVV.

This chain joins TRBV12-5 and TRBJ2-1; 8 nucleotides line up with TRBD2. The CDR3 totals 14 residues. With V trimmed by 8 bases and J by 5 bases, 8 bases remained unmatched. CDR1 and CDR2 (germline): LGHNT, FRNRAP. The CDR3 nucleotides read TGTGCTAGTTACATGAGCGGGGGAAACAATGAGCAGTTCTTC. It is translated as CASYMSGGNNEQFF.

The chain has TRBV19 and TRBJ1-5; 7 nucleotides match TRBD1. The length of the CDR3 is 16 residues. The trim removed 5 bases at V and 6 bases at J, leaving 13 bases unmatched. The germline V gene encodes CDR1 LNHDA and CDR2 SQIVND (reference sequence). The CDR3 DNA reads as TGTGCCAGTAGTCCCCAAATAGGGGGCGAGAGTCAGCCCCAGCATTTT. It is translated as CASSPQIGGESQPQHF.

This rearrangement joins TRBV3-1 (or the pseudogene TRBV3-2) to TRBJ2-7; 10 nucleotides line up with TRBD1. Germline V gene sequence: CDR1 LGHDT, CDR2 YNNKEL (reference sequence). The CDR3 consists of 14 residues. V was clipped by 1 base and J by 6 bases; unmatched bases: 3. As DNA, the CDR3 is TGTGCCAGCAGCCAAGGGACAGGGGGGGGCGAGCAGTACGTC. It specifies CASSQGTGGGEQYV.

The chain has TRBV2 and TRBJ1-4; TRBD1 aligns across 8 bases. Trimming removed 11 bases from V and 1 base from J; junction bases left unmatched: 6. CDR1 is SNHLY and CDR2 is FYNNEI in the germline V gene. CDR3 length equals 14 residues. The CDR3 sequence: CAGGQGLTNEKLFF. DNA for the CDR3: TGTGCCGGAGGACAGGGATTAACTAATGAAAAACTGTTTTTT.

The V and J genes are TRBV5-1 and TRBJ1-1; D remains unclear. The V gene lost 4 bases and the J gene lost 5 bases, with 12 bases spanning the gap. Looked up from germline, CDR1 is SGHRS and CDR2 is YFSETQ. CDR3 length equals 13 residues. The CDR3 sequence: CASSRTSGTEAFF. In DNA form, the CDR3 reads TGCGCCAGCAGCCGCACATCGGGAACTGAAGCTTTCTTT.

The chain uses TRBV6-6 and TRBJ1-1; TRBD1 agrees at 9 bases. The CDR3 runs 16 residues. V was pared by 5 bases and J by 3 bases, with 10 bases of the junction left unmatched. Looked up from germline, CDR1 is MNHNY and CDR2 is SVGAGI (reference sequence). In DNA form, the CDR3 reads TGTGCCAGCAGTGCGGACAGGGGAATAAGTGACACTGAAGCTTTCTTT. It yields the protein CASSADRGISDTEAFF.

The chain employs TRBV11-2 and TRBJ1-1, with a tentative D call TRBD1 (5 bases). Looked up from germline, CDR1 is SGHAT and CDR2 is FQNNGV. V shed 5 bases and J shed 8 bases, with 12 bases lying between them. This CDR3 has 12 amino acids. The CDR3 region is CASSVGNREAFF. The CDR3 coding sequence is TGTGCCAGCAGCGTAGGAAACAGGGAAGCTTTCTTT.

The gene calls are TRBV6-5 and TRBJ1-2, with TRBD1 identical over 7 bases. The length of the CDR3 is 13 residues. Germline assignment: CDR1 MNHEY and CDR2 SVGAGI. Trimming took 6 bases from V and 2 from J; bases not matched to a gene: 3. CDR3 loop: CASSRDRNYGYTF. Here the CDR3 DNA reads TGTGCCAGCAGCCGGGACAGAAACTATGGCTACACCTTC.

This clone came up once. The chain is built from TRBV19 and TRBJ1-6, with 7 bases that match TRBD1. The CDR3 length is 16 residues. J lost 0 bases, V lost 10 bases, and 9 bases had no gene match. Germline CDR1 is LNHDA and CDR2 is SQIVND (reference sequence). The CDR3, as DNA: TGTGCCAAAACCGGACAGGAGAGCTCCTATAATTCACCCCTCCACTTT. The encoded protein is CAKTGQESSYNSPLHF.

The gene calls are TRBV6-6 and TRBJ1-2; 7 bases are shared with TRBD1. Per the germline V gene, CDR1 is MNHNY and CDR2 is SVGAGI (reference sequence). V gave up 8 bases and J gave up 4 bases; unmatched junction bases: 16. The CDR3 runs to 16 residues. CDR3 residues: CASHTRGQDRLYGYTF. Written as DNA, the CDR3 is TGTGCCAGCCATACGAGGGGTCAGGACAGGCTCTATGGCTACACCTTC.

This clone appeared a single time. The chain uses TRBV7-5 and TRBJ2-4; the DNA was not used to check the table's D call, TRBD1. TRBV7-5 is a listed pseudogene. The CDR3 covers 16 residues. CDR3 coding DNA: TGTGCCAGAAGCCGACCGAAACAGGGAGCCAAAAACATTCAGTACTTC. Translating it yields CARSRPKQGAKNIQYF.